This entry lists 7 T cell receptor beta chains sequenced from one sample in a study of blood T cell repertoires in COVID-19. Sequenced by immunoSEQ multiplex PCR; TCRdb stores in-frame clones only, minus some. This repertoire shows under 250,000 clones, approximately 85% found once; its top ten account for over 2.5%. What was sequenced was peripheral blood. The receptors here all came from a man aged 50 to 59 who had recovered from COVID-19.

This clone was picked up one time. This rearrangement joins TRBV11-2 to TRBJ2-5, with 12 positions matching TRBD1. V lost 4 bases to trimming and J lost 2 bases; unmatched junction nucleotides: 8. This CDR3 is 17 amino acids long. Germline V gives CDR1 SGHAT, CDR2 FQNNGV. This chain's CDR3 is CASSSGQGALSQETQYF. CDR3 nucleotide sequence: TGTGCCAGCAGCTCGGGACAGGGGGCGCTTAGTCAAGAGACCCAGTACTTC.

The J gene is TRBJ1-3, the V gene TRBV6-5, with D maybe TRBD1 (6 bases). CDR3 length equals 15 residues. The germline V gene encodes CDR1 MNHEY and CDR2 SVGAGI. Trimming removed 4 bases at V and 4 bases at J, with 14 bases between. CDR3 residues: CASSSLRGTGNTIYF. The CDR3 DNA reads TGTGCCAGCAGTTCTCTCAGGGGTACGGGAAACACCATATATTTT.

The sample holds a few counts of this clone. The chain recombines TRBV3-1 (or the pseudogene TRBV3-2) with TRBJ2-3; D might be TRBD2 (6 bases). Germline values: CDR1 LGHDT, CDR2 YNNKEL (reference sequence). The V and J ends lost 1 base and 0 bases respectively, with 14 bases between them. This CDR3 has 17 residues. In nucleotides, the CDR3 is TGTGCCAGCAGCCAAGGGGCCCTAGCGAGAAGCACAGATACGCAGTATTTT. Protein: CASSQGALARSTDTQYF.

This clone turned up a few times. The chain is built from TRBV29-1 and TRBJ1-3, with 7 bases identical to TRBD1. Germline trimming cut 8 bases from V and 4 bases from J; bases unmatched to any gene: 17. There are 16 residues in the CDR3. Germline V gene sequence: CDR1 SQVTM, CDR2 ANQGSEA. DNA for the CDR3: TGCAGCCTCAGGGGGGACCGACGTATAACGGGAAACACCATATATTTT. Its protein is CSLRGDRRITGNTIYF.

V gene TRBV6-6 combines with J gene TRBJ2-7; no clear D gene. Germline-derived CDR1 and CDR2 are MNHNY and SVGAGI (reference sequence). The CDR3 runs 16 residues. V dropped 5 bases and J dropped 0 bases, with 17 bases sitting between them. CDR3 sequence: CASSRSTDSSSYEQYF. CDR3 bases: TGTGCCAGCAGTCGCTCCACCGACTCCAGCTCCTACGAGCAGTACTTC.

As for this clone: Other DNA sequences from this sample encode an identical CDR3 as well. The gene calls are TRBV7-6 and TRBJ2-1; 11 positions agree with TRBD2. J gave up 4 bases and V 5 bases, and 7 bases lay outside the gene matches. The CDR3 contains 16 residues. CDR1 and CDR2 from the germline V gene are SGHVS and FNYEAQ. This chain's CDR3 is CASSLTTSGSYNEQFF. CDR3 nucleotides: TGTGCCAGCAGCCTGACTACTAGCGGGAGTTACAATGAGCAGTTCTTC.

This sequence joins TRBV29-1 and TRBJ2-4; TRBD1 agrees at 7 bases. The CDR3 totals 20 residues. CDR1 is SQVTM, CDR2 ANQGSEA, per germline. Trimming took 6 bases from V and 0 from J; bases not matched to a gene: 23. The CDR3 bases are TGCAGCGTAGACCGGGACAGAGGTGTGAGGTTTTCCCTAGCCAAAAACATTCAGTACTTC. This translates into CSVDRDRGVRFSLAKNIQYF.